The 3 T cell receptor beta chains below were found in one sample sequenced in a study of cytomegalovirus exposure and HLA in healthy donors. Some clones are missing from TCRdb's copy, which holds only in-frame ones; the method was immunoSEQ multiplex PCR. The sample has under 200,000 clones, roughly 91% seen once. Sequences were obtained from PBMCs. The source is a woman in her late teens or twenties in good health and CMV-seropositive.

The chain is built from TRBV28 and TRBJ1-2; D gene uncertain. The CDR3 length is 11 residues. The V end was cut by 6 bases, the J end by 7 bases, with 9 bases between. Per the germline V gene, CDR1 is MDHEN and CDR2 is SYDVKM. The CDR3 nucleotides are TGTGCCAGCAGCTCCGACTCTGGCTACACCTTC. This gives the protein CASSSDSGYTF.

The V gene is TRBV18, the J gene TRBJ2-5, with D unclear. V was shortened by 3 bases and J by 3 bases, with 8 bases between the two germline ends. Germline assignment: CDR1 KGHSH and CDR2 LQKENI. This CDR3 has 13 residues. The CDR3 DNA follows: TGTGCCAGCTCACCGCTTAGAGAAGAGACCCAGTACTTC. Amino acid sequence: CASSPLREETQYF.

The J gene is TRBJ1-2, the V gene TRBV6-1; a weak D match, TRBD1 (6 bases). Trimming took 2 bases from V and 4 from J, leaving 11 bases between them. The CDR3 has 14 residues. From germline, CDR1 is MNHNS and CDR2 SASEGT. Here the CDR3 DNA reads TGTGCCAGCAGTGAAAGCAGGGGCGGCTATGGCTACACCTTC. Protein sequence: CASSESRGGYGYTF.